This T cell receptor beta chain was recovered during a study of blood T cell repertoires in COVID-19. Study overall: Specimens from acute and convalescent COVID-19 originated in the United States, Italy and Spain.

Assay used: immunoSEQ multiplex PCR; TCRdb lists only in-frame clones, some missing. The table shows about 15,000 clones, with around 88% occurring only once. The sequence derives from a human donor with active COVID-19. The donor label of this sample is uncertain. Sequenced input: peripheral blood.

The CDR3 nucleotides read TGTGCCAGTAGTATTTACGGGAGGGGCTACGAGCAGTACTTC. This translates into CASSIYGRGYEQYF. This chain links TRBV19 with TRBJ2-7; 8 nucleotides agree with TRBD2. In germline, CDR1 is LNHDA, CDR2 SQIVND (reference sequence). The CDR3 has 14 residues. The V and J ends lost 3 bases and 3 bases, in that order; junction bases with no gene match: 4. The entire variable domain, with the rest obtained from reference TRBV19 and TRBJ2-7, is as follows: DGGITQSPKYLFRKEGQNVTLSCEQNLNHDAMYWYRQDPGQGLRLIYYSQIVNDFQKGDIAEGYSVSREKKESFPLTVTSAQKNPTAFYLCASSIYGRGYEQYFGPGTRLTVT.